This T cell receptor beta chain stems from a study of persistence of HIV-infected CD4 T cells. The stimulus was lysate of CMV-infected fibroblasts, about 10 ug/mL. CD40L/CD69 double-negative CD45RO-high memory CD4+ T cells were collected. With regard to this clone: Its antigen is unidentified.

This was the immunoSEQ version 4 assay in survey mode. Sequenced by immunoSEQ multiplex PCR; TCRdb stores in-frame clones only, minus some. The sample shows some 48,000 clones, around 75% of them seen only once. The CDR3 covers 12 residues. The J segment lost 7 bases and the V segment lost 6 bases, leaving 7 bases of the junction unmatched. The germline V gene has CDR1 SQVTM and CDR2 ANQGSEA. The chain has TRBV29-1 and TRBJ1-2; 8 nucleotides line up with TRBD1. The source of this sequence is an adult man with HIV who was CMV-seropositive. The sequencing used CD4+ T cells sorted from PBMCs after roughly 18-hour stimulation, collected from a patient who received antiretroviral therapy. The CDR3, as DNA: TGCAGCGTCGCTGGACAGGGTTTTGGCTACACCTTC. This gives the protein CSVAGQGFGYTF.